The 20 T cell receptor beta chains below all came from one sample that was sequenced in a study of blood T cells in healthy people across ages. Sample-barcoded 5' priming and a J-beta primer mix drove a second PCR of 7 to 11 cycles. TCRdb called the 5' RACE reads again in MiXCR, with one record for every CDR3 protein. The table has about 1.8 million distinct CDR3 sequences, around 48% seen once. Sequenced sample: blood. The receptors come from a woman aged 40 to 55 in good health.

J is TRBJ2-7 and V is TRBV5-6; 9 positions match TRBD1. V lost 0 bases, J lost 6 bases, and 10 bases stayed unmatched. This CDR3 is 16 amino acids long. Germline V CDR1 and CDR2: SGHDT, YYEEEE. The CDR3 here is CASSLGVGTGPFEQYF. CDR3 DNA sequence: TGTGCCAGCAGCTTGGGCGTCGGGACAGGGCCCTTCGAGCAGTACTTC.

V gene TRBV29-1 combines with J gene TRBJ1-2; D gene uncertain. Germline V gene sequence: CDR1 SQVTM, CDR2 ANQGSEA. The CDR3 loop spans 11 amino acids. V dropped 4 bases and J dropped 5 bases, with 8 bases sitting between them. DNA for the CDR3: TGCAGCGTTGCACCGTCTTATGGCTACACCTTC. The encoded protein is CSVAPSYGYTF.

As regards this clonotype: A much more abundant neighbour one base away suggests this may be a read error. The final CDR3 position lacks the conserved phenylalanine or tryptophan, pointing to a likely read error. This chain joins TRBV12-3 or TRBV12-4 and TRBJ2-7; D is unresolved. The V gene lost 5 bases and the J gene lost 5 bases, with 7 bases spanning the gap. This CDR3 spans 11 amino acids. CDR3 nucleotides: TGTGCCAGCAGTCGTCGAAACGAGCAGTACTTA. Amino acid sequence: CASSRRNEQYL.

CDR3 amino acids: CSARVGRVRDGYTF. CDR3 DNA: TGCAGTGCTAGAGTGGGGAGGGTTCGTGATGGCTACACCTTC. The rearrangement joins TRBV20-1 to TRBJ1-2, with no clear D. This CDR3 region has 14 residues. The germline V gene has CDR1 DFQATT and CDR2 SNEGSKA (reference sequence). The ends were cut back, 1 base at V and 6 bases at J, with 15 bases in the middle.

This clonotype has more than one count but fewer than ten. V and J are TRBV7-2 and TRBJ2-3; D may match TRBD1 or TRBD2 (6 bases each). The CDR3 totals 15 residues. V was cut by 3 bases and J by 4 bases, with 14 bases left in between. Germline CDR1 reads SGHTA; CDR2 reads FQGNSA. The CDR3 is CASSFSRGRADTQYF. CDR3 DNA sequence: TGTGCCAGCAGCTTTAGTCGGGGGCGGGCAGATACGCAGTATTTT.

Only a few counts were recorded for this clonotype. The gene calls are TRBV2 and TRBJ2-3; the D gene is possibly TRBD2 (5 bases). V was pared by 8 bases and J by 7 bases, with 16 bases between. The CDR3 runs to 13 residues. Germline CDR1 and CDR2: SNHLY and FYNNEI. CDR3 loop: CASVGERLNTQYF. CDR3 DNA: TGTGCCAGCGTTGGGGAGCGGCTTAATACGCAGTATTTT.

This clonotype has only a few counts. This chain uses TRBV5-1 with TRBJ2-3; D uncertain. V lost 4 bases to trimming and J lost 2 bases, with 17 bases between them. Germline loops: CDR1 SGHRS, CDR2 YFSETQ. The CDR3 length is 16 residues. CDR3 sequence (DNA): TGCGCCAGCAGCCCTGGAGATGTCACCGCCACAGATACGCAGTATTTT. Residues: CASSPGDVTATDTQYF.

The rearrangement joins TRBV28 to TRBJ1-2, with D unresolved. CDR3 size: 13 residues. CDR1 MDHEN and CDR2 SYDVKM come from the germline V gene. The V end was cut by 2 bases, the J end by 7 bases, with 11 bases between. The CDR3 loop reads CASSLPGFGGYTF. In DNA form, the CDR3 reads TGTGCCAGCAGTTTACCGGGCTTTGGTGGCTACACCTTC.

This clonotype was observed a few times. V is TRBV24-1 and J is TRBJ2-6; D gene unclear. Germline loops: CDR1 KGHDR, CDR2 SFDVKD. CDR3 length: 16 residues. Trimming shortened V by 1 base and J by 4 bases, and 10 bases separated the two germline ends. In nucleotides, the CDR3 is TGTGCCACCAGTGATTTAAGGGTTGACGGGGCCAACGTCCTGACTTTC. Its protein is CATSDLRVDGANVLTF.

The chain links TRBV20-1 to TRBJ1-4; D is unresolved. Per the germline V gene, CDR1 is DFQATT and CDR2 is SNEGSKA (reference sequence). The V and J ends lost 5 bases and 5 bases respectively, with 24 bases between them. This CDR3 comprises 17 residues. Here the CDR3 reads CSAPSSQTRFLNEKLFF. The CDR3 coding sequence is TGCAGTGCTCCCTCCTCACAGACCCGATTCCTAAATGAAAAACTGTTTTTT.

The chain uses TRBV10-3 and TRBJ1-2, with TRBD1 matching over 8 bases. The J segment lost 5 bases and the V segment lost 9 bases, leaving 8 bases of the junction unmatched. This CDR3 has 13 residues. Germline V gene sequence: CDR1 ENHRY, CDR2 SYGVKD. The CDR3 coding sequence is TGTGCCATACTAAGGGACAGGAATTATGGCTACACCTTC. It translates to CAILRDRNYGYTF.

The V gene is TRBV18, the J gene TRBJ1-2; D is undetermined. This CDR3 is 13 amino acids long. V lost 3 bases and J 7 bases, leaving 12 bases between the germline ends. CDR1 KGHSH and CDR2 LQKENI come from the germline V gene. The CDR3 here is CASSPLRDGGYTF. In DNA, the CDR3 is TGTGCCAGCTCACCTTTAAGGGATGGTGGCTACACCTTC.

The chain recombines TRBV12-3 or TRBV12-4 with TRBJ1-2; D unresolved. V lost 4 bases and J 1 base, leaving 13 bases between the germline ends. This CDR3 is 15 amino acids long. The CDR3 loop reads CASSSGRLLNYGYTF. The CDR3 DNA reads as TGTGCCAGCAGTTCCGGGAGATTACTTAACTATGGCTACACCTTC.

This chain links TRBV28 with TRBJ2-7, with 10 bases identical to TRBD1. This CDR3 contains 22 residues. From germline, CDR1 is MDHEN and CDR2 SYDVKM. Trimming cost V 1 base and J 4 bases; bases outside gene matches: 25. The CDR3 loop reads CASSLFWEGGTGVQKNPYEQYF. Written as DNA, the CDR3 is TGTGCCAGCAGTTTATTCTGGGAAGGGGGGACAGGGGTCCAAAAAAACCCGTACGAGCAGTACTTC.

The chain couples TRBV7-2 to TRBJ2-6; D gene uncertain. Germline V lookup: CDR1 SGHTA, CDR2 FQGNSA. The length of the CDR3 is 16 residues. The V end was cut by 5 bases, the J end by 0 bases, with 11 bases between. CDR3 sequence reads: CASSPEAFSGANVLTF. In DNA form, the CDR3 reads TGTGCCAGCAGCCCCGAAGCCTTCTCTGGGGCCAACGTCCTGACTTTC.

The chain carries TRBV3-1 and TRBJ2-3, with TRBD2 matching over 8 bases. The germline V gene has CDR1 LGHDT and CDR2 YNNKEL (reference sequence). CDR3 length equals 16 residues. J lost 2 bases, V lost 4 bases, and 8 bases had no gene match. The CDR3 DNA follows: TGTGCCAGCAGCCCCCCGGGGGGGGGCTACACAGATACGCAGTATTTT. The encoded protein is CASSPPGGGYTDTQYF.

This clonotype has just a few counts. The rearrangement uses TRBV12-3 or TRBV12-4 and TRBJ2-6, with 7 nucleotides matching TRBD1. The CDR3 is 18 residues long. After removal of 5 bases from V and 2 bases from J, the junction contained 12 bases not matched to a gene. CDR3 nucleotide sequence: TGTGCCAGCAGTCCAAGGGACAGAGAGCGCGCTGGGGCCAACGTCCTGACTTTC. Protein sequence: CASSPRDRERAGANVLTF.

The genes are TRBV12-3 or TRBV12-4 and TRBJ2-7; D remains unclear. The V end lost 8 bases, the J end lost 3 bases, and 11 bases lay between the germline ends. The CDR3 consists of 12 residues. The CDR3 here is CASGPSGYEQYF. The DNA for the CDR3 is TGTGCCAGCGGTCCCTCGGGCTACGAGCAGTACTTC.

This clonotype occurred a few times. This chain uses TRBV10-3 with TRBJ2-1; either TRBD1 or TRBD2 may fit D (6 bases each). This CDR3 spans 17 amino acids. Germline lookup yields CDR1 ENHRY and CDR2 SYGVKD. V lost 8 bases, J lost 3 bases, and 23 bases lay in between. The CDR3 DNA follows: TGTGCCATCCATCGTCGGGGGCAGCGGAGCGGCTACAATGAGCAGTTCTTC. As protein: CAIHRRGQRSGYNEQFF.

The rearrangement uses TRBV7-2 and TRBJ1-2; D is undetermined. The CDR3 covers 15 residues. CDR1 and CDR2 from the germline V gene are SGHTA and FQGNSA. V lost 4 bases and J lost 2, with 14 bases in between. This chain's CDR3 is CASSSPLLRNYGYTF. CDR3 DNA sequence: TGTGCCAGCAGCTCCCCCCTACTCCGAAACTATGGCTACACCTTC. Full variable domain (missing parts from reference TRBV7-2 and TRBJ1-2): GAGVSQSPSNKVTEKGKDVELRCDPISGHTALYWYRQSLGQGLEFLIYFQGNSAPDKSGLPSDRFSAERTGGSVSTLTIQRTQQEDSAVYLCASSSPLLRNYGYTFGSGTRLTVV.